This T cell receptor (beta chain) was profiled in a study of T cell changes during pregnancy in multiple sclerosis (dated by TCRdb to between 2018 and 2021). At the level of the whole study: The study looked at changes in the T cell repertoire across pregnancy in women with multiple sclerosis.

A remark on this clone: No cognate antigen has been identified for it. No qualities accompany the bases; no much larger clone lies one base away.

CDR1 and CDR2, per the germline V gene, are SQVTM and ANQGSEA. Trimming takes 7 bases from V and 10 bases from J, and the germline ends sit 11 bases apart. The CDR3 sequence holds 10 residues, the cysteine and phenylalanine included. The only DNA kept is the CDR3, 30 bases in frame from the first base. Libraries came from the immunoSEQ multiplex PCR assay. As stored in TCRdb, this immuneACCESS dataset retains in-frame rearrangements with V and J assigned. A fraction of the clones does not appear; measured against another copy, unresolved V genes explain less than half of the discrepancy, and the remainder lacks a known reason. In this sample the table shows about 50,000 clones, about 90% of which occur a single time. Approximately 0.39% of the sample lies in the top ten.

The chain is assembled from TRBV29-1 and TRBJ2-1, with TRBD2 tentatively as D gene (5 bases match). This sequence was found in a female donor with multiple sclerosis, enrolled in a pregnancy study. This sample comprised CD4+ T cells from peripheral blood mononuclear cells, obtained after pregnancy. CDR3 reads: CSAGNEEQFF. The bases read TGCAGCGCGGGAAACGAAGAGCAGTTCTTC.